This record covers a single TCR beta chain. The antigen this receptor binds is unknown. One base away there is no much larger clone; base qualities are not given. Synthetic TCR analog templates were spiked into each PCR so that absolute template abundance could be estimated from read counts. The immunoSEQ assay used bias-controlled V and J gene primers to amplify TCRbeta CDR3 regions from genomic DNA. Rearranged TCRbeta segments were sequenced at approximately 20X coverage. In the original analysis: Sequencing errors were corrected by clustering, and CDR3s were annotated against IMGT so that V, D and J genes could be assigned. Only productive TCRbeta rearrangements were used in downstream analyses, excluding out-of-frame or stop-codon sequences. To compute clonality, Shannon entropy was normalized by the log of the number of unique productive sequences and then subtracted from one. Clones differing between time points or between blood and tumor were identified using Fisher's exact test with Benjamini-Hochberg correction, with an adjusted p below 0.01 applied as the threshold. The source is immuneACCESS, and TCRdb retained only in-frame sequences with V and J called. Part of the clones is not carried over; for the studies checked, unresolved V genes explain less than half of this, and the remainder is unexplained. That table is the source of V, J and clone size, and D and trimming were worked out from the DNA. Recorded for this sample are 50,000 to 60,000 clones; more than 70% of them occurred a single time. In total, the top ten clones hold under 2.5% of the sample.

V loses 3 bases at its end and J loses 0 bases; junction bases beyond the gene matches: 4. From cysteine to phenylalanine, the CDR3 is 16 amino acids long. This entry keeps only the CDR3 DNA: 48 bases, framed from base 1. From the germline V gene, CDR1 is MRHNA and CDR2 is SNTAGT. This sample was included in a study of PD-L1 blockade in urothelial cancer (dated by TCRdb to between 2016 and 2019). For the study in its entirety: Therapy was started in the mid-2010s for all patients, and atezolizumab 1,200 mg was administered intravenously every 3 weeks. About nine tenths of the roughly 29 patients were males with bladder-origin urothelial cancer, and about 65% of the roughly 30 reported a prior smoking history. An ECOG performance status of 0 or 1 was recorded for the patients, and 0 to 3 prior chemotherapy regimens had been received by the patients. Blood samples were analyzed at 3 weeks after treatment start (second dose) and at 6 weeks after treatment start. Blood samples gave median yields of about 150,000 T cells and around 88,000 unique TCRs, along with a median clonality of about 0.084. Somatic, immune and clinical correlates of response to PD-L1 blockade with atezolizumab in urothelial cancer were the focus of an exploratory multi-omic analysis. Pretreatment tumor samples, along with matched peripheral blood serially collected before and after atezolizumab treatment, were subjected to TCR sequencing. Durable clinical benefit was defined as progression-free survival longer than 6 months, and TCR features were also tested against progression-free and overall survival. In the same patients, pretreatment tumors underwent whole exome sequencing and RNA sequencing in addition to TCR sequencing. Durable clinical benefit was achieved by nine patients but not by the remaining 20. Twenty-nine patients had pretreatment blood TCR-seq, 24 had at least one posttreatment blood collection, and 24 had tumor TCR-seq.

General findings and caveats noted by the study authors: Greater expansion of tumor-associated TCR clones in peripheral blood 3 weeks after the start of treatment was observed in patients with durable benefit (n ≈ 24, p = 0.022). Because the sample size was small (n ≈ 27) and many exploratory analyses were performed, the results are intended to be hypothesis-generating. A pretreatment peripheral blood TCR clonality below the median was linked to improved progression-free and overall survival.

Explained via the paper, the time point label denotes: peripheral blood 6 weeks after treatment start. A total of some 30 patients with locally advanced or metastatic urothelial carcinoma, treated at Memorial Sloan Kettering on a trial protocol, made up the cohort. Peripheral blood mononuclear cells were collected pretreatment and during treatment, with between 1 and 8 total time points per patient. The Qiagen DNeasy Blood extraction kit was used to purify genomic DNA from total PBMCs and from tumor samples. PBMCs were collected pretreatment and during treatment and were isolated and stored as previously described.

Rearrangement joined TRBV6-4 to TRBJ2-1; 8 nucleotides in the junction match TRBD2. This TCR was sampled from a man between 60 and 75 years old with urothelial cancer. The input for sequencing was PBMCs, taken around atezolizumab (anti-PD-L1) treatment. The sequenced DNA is TGTGCCAGCAGTGATAAGGGGACTAGCTCCTACAATGAGCAGTTCTTC. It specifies CASSDKGTSSYNEQFF.